This T cell receptor beta chain originates from a study of T cell responses to AZD1222 COVID-19 vaccine. Whole-study findings and limits: Researchers report vaccine-associated CD4 TCRs spanning spike, with dominance at 160-218 and 743-854. Every sample of the repertoires postdated the peak T cell response.

CDR1 is MNHEY, CDR2 SMNVEV, per germline (reference sequence). The ends lost 5 bases at V and 0 bases at J; junction bases unmatched: 12. This CDR3 is built from 18 residues. This clone was counted only a few times. Its specificity is unknown. TCRdb's copy holds only in-frame clones and misses some; the assay was immunoSEQ multiplex PCR. The data hold around 95,000 clones, with about 89% observed a single time. The sequenced sample was peripheral blood, obtained on day 0 of MenACWY control vaccination. The V gene is TRBV27, the J gene TRBJ1-3; 8 nucleotides line up with TRBD1. The source is an adult in good health. CDR3 in DNA: TGTGCCAGCAGTCCACAGCCCCGGACAGGGCACTCTGGAAACACCATATATTTT. Its protein is CASSPQPRTGHSGNTIYF.